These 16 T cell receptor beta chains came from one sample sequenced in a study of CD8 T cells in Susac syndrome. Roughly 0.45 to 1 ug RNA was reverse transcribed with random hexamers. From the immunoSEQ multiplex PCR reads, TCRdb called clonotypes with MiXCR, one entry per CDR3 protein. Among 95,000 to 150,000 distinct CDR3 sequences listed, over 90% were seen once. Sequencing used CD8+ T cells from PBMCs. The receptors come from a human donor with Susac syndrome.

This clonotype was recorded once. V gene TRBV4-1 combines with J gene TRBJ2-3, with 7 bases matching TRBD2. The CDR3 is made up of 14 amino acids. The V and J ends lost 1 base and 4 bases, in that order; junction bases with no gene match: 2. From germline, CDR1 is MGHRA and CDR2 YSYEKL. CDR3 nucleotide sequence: TGCGCCAGCAGCCAAGGTGGACTAGCAGATACGCAGTATTTT. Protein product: CASSQGGLADTQYF.

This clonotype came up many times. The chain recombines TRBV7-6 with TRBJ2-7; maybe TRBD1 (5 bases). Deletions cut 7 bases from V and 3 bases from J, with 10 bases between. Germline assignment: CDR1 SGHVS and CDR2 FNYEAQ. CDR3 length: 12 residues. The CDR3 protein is CASTLGVYEQYF. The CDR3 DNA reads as TGTGCCAGCACCCTAGGGGTCTACGAGCAGTACTTC. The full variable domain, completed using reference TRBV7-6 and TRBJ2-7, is GAGVSQSPRYKVTKRGQDVALRCDPISGHVSLYWYRQALGQGPEFLTYFNYEAQQDKSGLPNDRFSAERPEGSISTLTIQRTEQRDSAMYRCASTLGVYEQYFGPGTRLTVT.

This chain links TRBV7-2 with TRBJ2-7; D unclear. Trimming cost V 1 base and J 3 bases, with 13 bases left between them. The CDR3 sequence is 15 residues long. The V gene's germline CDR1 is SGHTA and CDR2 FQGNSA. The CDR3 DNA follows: TGTGCCAGCAGCTTAGTTCCACAGCCCAACTACGAGCAGTACTTC. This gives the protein CASSLVPQPNYEQYF.

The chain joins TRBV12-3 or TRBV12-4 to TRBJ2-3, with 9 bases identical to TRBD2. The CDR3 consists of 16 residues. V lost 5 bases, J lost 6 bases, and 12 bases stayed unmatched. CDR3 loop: CASSPPGLAPPDTQYF. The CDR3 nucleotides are TGTGCCAGCAGTCCACCGGGACTAGCCCCGCCGGATACGCAGTATTTT.

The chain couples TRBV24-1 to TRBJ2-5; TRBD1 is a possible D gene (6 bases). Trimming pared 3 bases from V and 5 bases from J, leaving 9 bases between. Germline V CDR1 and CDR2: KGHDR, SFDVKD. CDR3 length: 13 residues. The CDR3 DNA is TGTGCCACCAGTGATACAGGGTGGGAGACCCAGTACTTC. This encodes CATSDTGWETQYF.

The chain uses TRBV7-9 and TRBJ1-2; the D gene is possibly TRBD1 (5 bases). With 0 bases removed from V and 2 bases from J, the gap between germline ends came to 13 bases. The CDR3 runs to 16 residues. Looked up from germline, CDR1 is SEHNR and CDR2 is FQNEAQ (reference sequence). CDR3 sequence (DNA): TGTGCCAGCAGCTTAGCGGGCTCAGGGCAAAACTATGGCTACACCTTC. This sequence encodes CASSLAGSGQNYGYTF.

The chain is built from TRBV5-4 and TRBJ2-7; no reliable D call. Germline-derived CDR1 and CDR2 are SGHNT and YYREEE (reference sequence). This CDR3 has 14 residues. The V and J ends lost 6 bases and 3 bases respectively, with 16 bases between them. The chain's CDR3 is CASTPTPSFYEQYF. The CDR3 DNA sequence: TGTGCCAGCACCCCGACACCTTCCTTCTACGAGCAGTACTTC.

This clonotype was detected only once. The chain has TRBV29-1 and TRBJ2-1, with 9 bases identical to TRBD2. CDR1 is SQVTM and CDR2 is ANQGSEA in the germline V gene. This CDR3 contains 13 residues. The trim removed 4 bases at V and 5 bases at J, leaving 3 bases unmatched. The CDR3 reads CSVVAGGHNEQFF. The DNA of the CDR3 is TGCAGCGTTGTGGCGGGGGGGCACAATGAGCAGTTCTTC.

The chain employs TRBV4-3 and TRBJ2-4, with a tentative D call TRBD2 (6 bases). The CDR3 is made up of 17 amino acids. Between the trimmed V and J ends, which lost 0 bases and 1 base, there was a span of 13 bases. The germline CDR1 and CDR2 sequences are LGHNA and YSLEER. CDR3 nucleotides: TGCGCCAGCAGCCAAGAGTCGTGGGGGGAGGCCAAAAACATTCAGTACTTC. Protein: CASSQESWGEAKNIQYF.

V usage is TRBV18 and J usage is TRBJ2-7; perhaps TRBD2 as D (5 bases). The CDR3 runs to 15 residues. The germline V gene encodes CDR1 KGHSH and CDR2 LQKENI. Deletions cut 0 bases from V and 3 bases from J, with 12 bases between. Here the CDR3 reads CASSPPGGLGYEQYF. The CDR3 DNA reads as TGTGCCAGCTCACCACCGGGCGGGTTAGGCTACGAGCAGTACTTC.

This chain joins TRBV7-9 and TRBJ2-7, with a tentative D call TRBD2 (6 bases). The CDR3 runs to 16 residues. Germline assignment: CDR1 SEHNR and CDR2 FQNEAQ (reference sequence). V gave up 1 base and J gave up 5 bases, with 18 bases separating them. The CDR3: CASSLEVGGTDDEQYF. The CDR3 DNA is TGTGCCAGCAGCTTAGAGGTAGGCGGGACGGATGACGAGCAGTACTTC.

This chain's CDR3 is CASGPPGSNEKLFF. The CDR3 coding sequence is TGTGCTAGTGGCCCCCCGGGGTCTAATGAAAAACTGTTTTTT. The chain has TRBV12-5 and TRBJ1-4; D gene uncertain. The V end was cut by 6 bases, the J end by 3 bases, with 11 bases between. The CDR3 sequence is 14 residues long. Per germline, CDR1 LGHNT and CDR2 FRNRAP.

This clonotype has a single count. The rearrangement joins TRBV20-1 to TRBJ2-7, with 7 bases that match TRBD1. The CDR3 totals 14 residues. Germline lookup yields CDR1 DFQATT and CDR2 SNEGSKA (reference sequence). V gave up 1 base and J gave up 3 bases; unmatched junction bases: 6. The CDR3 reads CSARVAGGNYEQYF. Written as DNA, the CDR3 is TGCAGTGCTAGAGTAGCAGGGGGTAACTACGAGCAGTACTTC.

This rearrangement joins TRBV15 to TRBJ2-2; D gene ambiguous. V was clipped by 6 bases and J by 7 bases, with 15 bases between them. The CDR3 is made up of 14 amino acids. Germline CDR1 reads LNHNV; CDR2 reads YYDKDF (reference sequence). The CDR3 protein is CATRLFSGIGELFF. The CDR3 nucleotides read TGTGCCACCAGGTTGTTTTCCGGTATCGGGGAGCTGTTTTTT.

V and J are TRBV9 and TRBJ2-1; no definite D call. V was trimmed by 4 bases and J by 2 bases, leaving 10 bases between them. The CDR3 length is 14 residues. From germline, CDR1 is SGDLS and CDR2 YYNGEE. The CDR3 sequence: CASSPRAAYNEQFF. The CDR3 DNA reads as TGTGCCAGCAGCCCCCGAGCTGCCTACAATGAGCAGTTCTTC.

The CDR3, as DNA: TGTGCCAGCTCTTCCTTTGAGGCCTTATCCTACGAGCAGTACTTC. Translation gives CASSSFEALSYEQYF. The chain has TRBV27 and TRBJ2-7; D remains ambiguous. The CDR3 has 15 amino acids. V was trimmed by 8 bases and J by 1 base, leaving 18 bases between them. CDR1 MNHEY and CDR2 SMNVEV come from the germline V gene (reference sequence).